The present T cell receptor (beta chain) was sequenced within a study of T cells in Graves' hyperthyroidism and ophthalmopathy. Study-level findings and limits: Stable hyperthyroidism and ophthalmopathy were separated using 13 V-J signatures.

TCR beta CDR3 region amplification was performed from RNA transcripts. HTBI primers were used for first-round RT-PCR of the TCR CDR3. TCRdb reprocessed the multiplex PCR reads with MiXCR, giving one entry per CDR3 protein. The table includes about 280,000 distinct CDR3 sequences, less than 30% detected once. V shed 2 bases and J shed 3 bases, with 10 bases lying between them. The CDR3 totals 14 residues. Germline lookup yields CDR1 ENHRY and CDR2 SYGVKD. The PBMCs studied were ones that came from around 10 ml fresh peripheral blood. In regard to this clonotype: Its antigen remains unknown.

The chain employs TRBV10-3 and TRBJ2-5; D is unclear. The sequencing sample was made of blood. The source is a man aged 40-49 years with Graves' hyperthyroidism that later progressed to Graves' ophthalmopathy. CDR3 region: CAISELKVEETQYF. Here the CDR3 DNA reads TGTGCCATCAGTGAGCTTAAGGTGGAAGAGACCCAGTACTTC.